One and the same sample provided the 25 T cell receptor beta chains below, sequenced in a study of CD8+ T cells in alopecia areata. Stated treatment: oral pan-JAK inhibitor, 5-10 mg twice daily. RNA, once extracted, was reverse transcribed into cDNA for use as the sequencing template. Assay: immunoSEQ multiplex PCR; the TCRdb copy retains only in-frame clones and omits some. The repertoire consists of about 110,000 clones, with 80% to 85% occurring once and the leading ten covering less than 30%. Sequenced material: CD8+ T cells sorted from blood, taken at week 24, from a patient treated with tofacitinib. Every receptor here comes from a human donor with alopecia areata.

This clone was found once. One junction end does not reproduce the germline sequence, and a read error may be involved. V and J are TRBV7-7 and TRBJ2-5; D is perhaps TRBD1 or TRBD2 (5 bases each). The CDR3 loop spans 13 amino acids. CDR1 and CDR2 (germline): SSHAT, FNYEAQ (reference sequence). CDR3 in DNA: TGTGCTAGCACTTCAGGGACCGCCGGTACCCAGTACTTC. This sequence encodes CASTSGTAGTQYF.

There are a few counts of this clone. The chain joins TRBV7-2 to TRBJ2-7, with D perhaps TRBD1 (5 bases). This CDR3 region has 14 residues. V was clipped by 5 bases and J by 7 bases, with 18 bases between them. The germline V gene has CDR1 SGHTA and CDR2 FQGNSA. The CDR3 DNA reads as TGTGCCAGCAGCCCCTCACGCCTAGGGGTAGAGCAGTACTTC. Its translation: CASSPSRLGVEQYF.

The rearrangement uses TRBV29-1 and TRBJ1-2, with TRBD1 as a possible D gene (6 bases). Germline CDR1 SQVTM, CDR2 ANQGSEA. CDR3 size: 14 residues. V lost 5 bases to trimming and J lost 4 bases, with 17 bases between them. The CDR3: CSVRLPGAGYGYTF. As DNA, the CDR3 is TGCAGCGTTCGCCTCCCGGGGGCAGGCTATGGCTACACCTTC.

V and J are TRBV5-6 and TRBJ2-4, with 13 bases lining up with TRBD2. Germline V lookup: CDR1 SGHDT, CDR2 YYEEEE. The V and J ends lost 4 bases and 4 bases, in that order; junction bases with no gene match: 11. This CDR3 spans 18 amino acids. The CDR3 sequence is CASSPGLAGALAKNIQYF. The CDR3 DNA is TGTGCCAGCAGCCCTGGACTAGCGGGGGCACTAGCGAAAAACATTCAGTACTTC.

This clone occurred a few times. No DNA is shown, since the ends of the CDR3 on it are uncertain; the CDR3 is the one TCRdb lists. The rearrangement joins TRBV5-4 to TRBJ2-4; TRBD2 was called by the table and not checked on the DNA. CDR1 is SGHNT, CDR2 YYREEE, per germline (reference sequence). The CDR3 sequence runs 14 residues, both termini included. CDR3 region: CASSLGVAGGSFYF.

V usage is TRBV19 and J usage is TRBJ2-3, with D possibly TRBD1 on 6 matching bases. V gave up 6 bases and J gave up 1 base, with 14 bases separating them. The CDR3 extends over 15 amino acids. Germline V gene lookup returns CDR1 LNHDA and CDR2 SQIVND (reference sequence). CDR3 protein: CASSWTARGTDTQYF. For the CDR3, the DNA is TGTGCCAGTAGCTGGACAGCCCGGGGCACAGATACGCAGTATTTT.

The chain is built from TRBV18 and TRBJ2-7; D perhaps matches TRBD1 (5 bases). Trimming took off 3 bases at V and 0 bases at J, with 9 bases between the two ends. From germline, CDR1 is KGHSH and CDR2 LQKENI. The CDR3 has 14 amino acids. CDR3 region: CASSPRTISYEQYF. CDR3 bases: TGTGCCAGCTCACCCCGGACAATCTCCTACGAGCAGTACTTC.

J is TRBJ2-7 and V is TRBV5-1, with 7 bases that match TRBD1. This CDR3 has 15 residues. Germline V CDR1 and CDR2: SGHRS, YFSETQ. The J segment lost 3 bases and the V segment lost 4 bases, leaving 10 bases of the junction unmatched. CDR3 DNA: TGCGCCAGCAGCACGGACAGGAAGCTTCTCTACGAGCAGTACTTC. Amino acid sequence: CASSTDRKLLYEQYF.

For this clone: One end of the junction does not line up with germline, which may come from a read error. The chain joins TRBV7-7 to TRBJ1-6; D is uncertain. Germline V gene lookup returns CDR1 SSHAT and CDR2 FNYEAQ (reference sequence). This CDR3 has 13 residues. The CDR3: CASSLDPNSPLHF. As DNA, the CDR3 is TGTGCTAGCAGCTTAGATCCTAATTCACCCCTCCACTTT.

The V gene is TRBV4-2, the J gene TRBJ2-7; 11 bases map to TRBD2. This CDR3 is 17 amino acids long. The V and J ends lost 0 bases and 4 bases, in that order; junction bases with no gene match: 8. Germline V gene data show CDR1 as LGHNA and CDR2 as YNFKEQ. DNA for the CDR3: TGTGCCAGCAGCCAAGAGCATAGCGGGGGGGCCTCGTACGAGCAGTACTTC. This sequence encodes CASSQEHSGGASYEQYF.

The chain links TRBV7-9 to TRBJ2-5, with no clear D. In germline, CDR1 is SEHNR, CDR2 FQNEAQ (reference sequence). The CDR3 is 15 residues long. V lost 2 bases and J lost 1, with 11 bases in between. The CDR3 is CASSLFGTSQETQYF. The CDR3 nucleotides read TGTGCCAGCAGCTTATTTGGAACAAGCCAAGAGACCCAGTACTTC. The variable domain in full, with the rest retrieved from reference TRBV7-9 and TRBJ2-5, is DTGVSQNPRHKITKRGQNVTFRCDPISEHNRLYWYRQTLGQGPEFLTYFQNEAQLEKSRLLSDRFSAERPKGSFSTLEIQRTEQGDSAMYLCASSLFGTSQETQYFGPGTRLLVL.

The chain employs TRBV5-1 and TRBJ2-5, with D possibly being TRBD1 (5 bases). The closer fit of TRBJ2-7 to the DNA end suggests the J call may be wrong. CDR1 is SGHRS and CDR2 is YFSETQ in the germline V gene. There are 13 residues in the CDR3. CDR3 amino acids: CASSLPTVYEQYF. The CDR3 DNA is TGCGCCAGCAGCTTGCCGACAGTCTACGAGCAGTACTTC.

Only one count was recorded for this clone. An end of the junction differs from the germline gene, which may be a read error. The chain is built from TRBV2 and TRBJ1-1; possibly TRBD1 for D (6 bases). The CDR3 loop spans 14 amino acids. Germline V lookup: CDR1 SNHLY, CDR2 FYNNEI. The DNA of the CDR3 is TGTGCCAGCAGCGAAGCAGGGGCGGGAACTGAAGCTTTCTTT. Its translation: CASSEAGAGTEAFF.

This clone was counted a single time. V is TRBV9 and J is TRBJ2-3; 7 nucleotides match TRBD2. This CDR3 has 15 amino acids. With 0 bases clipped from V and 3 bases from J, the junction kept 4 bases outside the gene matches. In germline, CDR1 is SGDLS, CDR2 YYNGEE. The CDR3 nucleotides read TGTGCCAGCAGCGTAGGCCGGGGGGATACAGATACGCAGTATTTT. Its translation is CASSVGRGDTDTQYF.

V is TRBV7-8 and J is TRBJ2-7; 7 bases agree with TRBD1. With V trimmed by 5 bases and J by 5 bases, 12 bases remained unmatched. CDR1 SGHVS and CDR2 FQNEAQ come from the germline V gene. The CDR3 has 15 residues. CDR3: CASSGWTGLVDEQYF. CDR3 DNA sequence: TGTGCCAGCAGCGGATGGACAGGCCTGGTAGACGAGCAGTACTTC.

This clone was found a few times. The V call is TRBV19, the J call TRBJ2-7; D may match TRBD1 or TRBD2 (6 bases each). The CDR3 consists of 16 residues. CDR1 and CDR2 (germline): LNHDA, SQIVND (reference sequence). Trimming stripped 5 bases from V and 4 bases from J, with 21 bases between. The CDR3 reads CASSSAHGGTTYEQYF. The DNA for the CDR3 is TGTGCCAGTAGTTCCGCGCACGGCGGGACAACTTACGAGCAGTACTTC. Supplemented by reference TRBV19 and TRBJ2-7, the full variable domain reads DGGITQSPKYLFRKEGQNVTLSCEQNLNHDAMYWYRQDPGQGLRLIYYSQIVNDFQKGDIAEGYSVSREKKESFPLTVTSAQKNPTAFYLCASSSAHGGTTYEQYFGPGTRLTVT.

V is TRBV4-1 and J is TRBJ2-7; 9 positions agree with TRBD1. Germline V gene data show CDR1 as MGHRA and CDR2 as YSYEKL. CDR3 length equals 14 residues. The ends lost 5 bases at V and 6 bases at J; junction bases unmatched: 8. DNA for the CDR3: TGCGCCAGCAGCGGGGGGACAGGGACGTTCGAGCAGTACTTC. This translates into CASSGGTGTFEQYF.

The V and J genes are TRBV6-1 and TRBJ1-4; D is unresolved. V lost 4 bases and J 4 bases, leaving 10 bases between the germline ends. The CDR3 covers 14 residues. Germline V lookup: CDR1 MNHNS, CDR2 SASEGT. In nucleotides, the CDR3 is TGTGCCAGCAGTGTAGGGTCAGATAATGAAAAACTGTTTTTT. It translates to CASSVGSDNEKLFF.

CDR3 in DNA: TGTGCCAGCAGTCCGGGACAGGGGAGCACAGATACGCAGTATTTT. Residues: CASSPGQGSTDTQYF. The chain has TRBV27 and TRBJ2-3; 10 positions agree with TRBD1. The CDR3 covers 15 residues. V trimming: 5 bases; J trimming: 0 bases; junction bases outside the gene matches: 2. The germline gives CDR1 MNHEY, CDR2 SMNVEV (reference sequence).

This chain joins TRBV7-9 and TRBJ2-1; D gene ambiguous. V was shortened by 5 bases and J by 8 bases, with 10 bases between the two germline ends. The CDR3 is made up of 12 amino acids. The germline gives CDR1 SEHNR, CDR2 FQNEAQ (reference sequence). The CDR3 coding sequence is TGTGCCAGCAGCATTAGTGGCTATGAGCAGTTCTTC. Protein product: CASSISGYEQFF.

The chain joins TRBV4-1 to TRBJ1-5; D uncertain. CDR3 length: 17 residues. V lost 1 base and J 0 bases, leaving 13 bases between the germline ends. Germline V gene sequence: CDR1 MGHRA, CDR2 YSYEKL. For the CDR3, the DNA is TGCGCCAGCAGCCAAGTGATAACAGACGTTAGCAATCAGCCCCAGCATTTT. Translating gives CASSQVITDVSNQPQHF.

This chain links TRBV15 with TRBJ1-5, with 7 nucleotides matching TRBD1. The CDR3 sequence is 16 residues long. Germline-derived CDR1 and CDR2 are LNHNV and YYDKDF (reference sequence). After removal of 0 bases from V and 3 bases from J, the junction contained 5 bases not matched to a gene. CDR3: CATSREAGGDNQPQHF. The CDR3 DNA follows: TGTGCCACCAGCAGAGAGGCAGGGGGTGACAATCAGCCCCAGCATTTT.

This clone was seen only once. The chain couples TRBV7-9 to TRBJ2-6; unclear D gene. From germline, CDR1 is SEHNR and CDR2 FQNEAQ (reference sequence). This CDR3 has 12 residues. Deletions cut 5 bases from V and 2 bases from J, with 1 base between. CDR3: CASSPGANVLTF. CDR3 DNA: TGTGCCAGCAGCCCTGGGGCCAACGTCCTGACTTTC.

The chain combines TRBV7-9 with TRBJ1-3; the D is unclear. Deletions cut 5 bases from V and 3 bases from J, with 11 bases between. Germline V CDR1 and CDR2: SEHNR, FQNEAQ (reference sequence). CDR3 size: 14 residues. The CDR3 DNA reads TGTGCCAGCAGCCCCGTCTCCAGTGGAAACACCATATATTTT. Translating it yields CASSPVSSGNTIYF.

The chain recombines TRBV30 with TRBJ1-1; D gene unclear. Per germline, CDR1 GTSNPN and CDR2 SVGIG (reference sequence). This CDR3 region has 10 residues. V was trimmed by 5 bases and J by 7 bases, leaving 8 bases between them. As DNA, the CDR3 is TGTGCCTGGGCCGAATTTGAAGCTTTCTTT. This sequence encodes CAWAEFEAFF.